This T cell receptor (beta chain) was recovered during a study of blood T cell repertoires in COVID-19. Looking at the study overall: The analysed material was cDNA or gDNA that came from T cells, B-cell-depleted T cells, or PBMCs.

Participants, roughly 18 to 100 years old, spanned under 25 US areas. Participants reported their clinical history, and cohort assignment relied on those reports. Participants classified as exposed had met a COVID-19 case within 2 weeks before study entry. The table came from immunoSEQ multiplex PCR; TCRdb's copy has only in-frame clones and leaves some out. The sample shows some 150,000 clones, approximately 80% of them seen only once. This clone has just one count. The CDR3 runs to 18 residues. The germline V gene has CDR1 KGHSH and CDR2 LQKENI. V lost 3 bases to trimming and J lost 0 bases, with 20 bases between them.

The rearrangement uses TRBV18 and TRBJ1-1; D gene ambiguous. The sequencing sample was made of PBMCs or T cells enriched from blood (not recorded which). The sequence was obtained from a woman between 18 and 30 years old who had been exposed to COVID-19. The CDR3 DNA is TGTGCCAGCTCACCTCAAGGCCGGACTACGTTAATGAACACTGAAGCTTTCTTT. Amino acid sequence: CASSPQGRTTLMNTEAFF.